One sample yielded the 5 T cell receptor beta chains listed below, sequenced in a study of low-dose radiotherapy and immunotherapy resistance in tumors. Sample time point: before trial treatment. First-strand cDNA relied on TRAV- and TRBV-specific primers spanning alpha and beta chains. Amplification, which lasted 15 to 20 PCR cycles, used a constant-region primer and V-primer adapter to amplify TCRs. TCRdb reprocessed the reads with MiXCR, giving one entry per CDR3 protein. Of some 71,000 distinct CDR3 sequences listed, around 30% are singletons. This specimen was PBMCs, taken before treatment. The receptor set was obtained from a female donor with ovarian cancer.

The V and J genes are TRBV20-1 and TRBJ2-7; 8 bases fit TRBD1. Germline CDR1 reads DFQATT; CDR2 reads SNEGSKA (reference sequence). This CDR3 is 12 amino acids long. V shed 4 bases, J shed 2 bases, and the junction held 1 base outside the gene matches. The DNA for the CDR3 is TGCAGTGCTAAACAGGGGGCCTACGAGCAGTACTTC. This translates into CSAKQGAYEQYF.

The sample holds many counts of this clonotype. This chain links TRBV20-1 with TRBJ2-3; D is undetermined. V lost 0 bases and J lost 2, with 15 bases in between. This CDR3 comprises 16 residues. Germline lookup yields CDR1 DFQATT and CDR2 SNEGSKA (reference sequence). The CDR3 region is CSARDLEAFITDTQYF. The CDR3 region has the DNA TGCAGTGCTAGAGATCTTGAGGCTTTTATCACAGATACGCAGTATTTT.

The rearrangement links TRBV10-2 to TRBJ1-6; D is ambiguous. Trimming took 0 bases from V and 7 from J, leaving 4 bases between them. The CDR3 runs 13 residues. CDR1 is WSHSY, CDR2 SAAADI, per germline. CDR3 nucleotides: TGCGCCAGCAGTGAGTCGATCAATTCACCCCTCCACTTT. The encoded protein is CASSESINSPLHF.

This clonotype was seen only a few times. This rearrangement joins TRBV2 to TRBJ1-4; D gene unclear. The germline V gene has CDR1 SNHLY and CDR2 FYNNEI. CDR3 length: 12 amino acids. The V end was cut by 5 bases, the J end by 8 bases, with 9 bases between. The CDR3: CASSRSREKLFF. The CDR3 DNA reads as TGTGCCAGCAGTAGGTCGAGGGAAAAACTGTTTTTT. The full variable domain, completed using reference TRBV2 and TRBJ1-4, is EPEVTQTPSHQVTQMGQEVILRCVPISNHLYFYWYRQILGQKVEFLVSFYNNEISEKSEIFDDQFSVERPDGSNFTLKIRSTKLEDSAMYFCASSRSREKLFFGSGTQLSVL.

V gene TRBV12-3 or TRBV12-4 combines with J gene TRBJ2-3; 8 bases align to TRBD2. The CDR3 loop spans 14 amino acids. The V segment lost 8 bases and the J segment 10 bases; nucleotides outside the gene matches: 14. Here the CDR3 DNA reads TGTGCCAGCCGGCCTAGCGGGTACTCGGGGGCGCAGTATTTT. Residues: CASRPSGYSGAQYF.